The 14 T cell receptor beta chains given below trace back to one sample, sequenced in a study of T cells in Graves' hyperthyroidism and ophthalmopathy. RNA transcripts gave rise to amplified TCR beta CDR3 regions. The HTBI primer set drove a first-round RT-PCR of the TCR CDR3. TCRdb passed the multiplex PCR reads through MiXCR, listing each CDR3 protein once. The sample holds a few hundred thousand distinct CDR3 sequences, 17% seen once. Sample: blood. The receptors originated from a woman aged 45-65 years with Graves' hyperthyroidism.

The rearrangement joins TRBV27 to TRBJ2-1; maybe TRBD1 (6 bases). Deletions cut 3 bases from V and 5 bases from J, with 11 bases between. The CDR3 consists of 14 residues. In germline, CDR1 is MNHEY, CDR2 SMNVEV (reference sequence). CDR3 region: CASSFDRNHNEQFF. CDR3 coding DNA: TGTGCCAGCAGTTTTGACAGGAATCACAATGAGCAGTTCTTC.

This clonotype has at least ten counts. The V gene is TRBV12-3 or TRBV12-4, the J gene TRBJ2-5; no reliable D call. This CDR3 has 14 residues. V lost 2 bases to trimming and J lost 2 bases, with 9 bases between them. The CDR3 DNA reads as TGTGCCAGCAGTTTAATGCCAGAACAAGAGACCCAGTACTTC. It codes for CASSLMPEQETQYF.

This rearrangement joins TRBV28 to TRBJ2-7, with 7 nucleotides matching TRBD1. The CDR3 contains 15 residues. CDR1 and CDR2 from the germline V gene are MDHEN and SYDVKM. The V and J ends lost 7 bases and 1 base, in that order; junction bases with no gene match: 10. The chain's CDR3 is CASIPSGTVSYEQYF. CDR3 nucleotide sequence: TGTGCCAGCATCCCTTCGGGGACAGTATCCTACGAGCAGTACTTC.

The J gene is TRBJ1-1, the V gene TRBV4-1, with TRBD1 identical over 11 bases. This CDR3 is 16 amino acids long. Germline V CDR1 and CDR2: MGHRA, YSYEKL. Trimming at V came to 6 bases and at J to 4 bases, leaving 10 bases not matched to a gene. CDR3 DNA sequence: TGCGCCAGCAGAATAGACGGGACAGGGGGGATCACTGAAGCTTTCTTT. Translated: CASRIDGTGGITEAFF.

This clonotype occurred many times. The CDR3 DNA is TGTGCCAGCAGCTCAGGCTACTATGGCTACACCTTC. This encodes CASSSGYYGYTF. The chain is built from TRBV27 and TRBJ1-2; D is uncertain. V lost 6 bases and J lost 3, with 8 bases in between. CDR1 and CDR2 (germline): MNHEY, SMNVEV (reference sequence). This CDR3 has 12 residues.

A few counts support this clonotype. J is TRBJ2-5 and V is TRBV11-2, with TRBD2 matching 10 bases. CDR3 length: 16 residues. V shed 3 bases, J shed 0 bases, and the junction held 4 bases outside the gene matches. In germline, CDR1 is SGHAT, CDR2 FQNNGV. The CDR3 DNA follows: TGTGCCAGCAGCTTCACTAGCGGGGCGTACCAAGAGACCCAGTACTTC. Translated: CASSFTSGAYQETQYF.

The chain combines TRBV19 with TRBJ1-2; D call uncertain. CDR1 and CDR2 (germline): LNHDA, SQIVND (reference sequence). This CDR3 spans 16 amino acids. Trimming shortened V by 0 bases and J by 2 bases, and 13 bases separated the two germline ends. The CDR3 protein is CASSIDMGQPNYGYTF. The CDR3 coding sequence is TGTGCCAGTAGTATAGATATGGGCCAGCCGAACTATGGCTACACCTTC.

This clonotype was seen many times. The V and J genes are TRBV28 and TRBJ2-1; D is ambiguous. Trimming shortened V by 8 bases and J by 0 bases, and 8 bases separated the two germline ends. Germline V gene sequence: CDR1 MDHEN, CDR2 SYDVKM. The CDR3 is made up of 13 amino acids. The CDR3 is CASGASSYNEQFF. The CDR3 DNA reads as TGTGCCAGCGGCGCTAGCTCCTACAATGAGCAGTTCTTC.

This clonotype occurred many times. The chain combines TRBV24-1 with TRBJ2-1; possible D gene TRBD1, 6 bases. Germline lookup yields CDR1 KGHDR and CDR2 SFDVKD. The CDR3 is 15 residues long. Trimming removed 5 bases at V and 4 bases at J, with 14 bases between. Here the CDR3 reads CATSATGQQYNEQFF. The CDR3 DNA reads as TGTGCCACCAGTGCTACAGGACAGCAATACAATGAGCAGTTCTTC.

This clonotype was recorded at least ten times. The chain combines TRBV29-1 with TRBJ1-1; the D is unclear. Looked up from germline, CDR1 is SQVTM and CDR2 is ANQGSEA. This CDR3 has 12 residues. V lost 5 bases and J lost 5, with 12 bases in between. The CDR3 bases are TGCAGCGTTCAGGCCGGCAGGACTGAAGCTTTCTTT. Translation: CSVQAGRTEAFF.

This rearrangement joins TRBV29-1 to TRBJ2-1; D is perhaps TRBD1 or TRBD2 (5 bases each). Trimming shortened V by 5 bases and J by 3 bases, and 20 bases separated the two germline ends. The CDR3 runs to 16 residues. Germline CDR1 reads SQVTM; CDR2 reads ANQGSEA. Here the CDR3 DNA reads TGCAGCGTTAATATGGGTCGGAGTGGGGGCTACAATGAGCAGTTCTTC. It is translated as CSVNMGRSGGYNEQFF.

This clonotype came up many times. The DNA of the CDR3 is TGTGCCAGCAGCACGGACAGGGCGGATCAGCCCCAGCATTTT. Its translation is CASSTDRADQPQHF. The genes are TRBV12-3 or TRBV12-4 and TRBJ1-5; 8 bases agree with TRBD1. This CDR3 is built from 14 residues. Trimming cost V 6 bases and J 5 bases; bases outside gene matches: 6.

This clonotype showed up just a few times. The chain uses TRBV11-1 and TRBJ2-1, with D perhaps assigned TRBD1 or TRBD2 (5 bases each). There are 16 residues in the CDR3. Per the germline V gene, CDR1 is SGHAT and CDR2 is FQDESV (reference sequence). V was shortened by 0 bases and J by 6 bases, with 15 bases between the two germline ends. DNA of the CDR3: TGTGCCAGCAGCTTAGCCGGGACCTTAGGGATCAATGAGCAGTTCTTC. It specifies CASSLAGTLGINEQFF. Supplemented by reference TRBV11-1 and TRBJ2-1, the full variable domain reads EAEVAQSPRYKITEKSQAVAFWCDPISGHATLYWYRQILGQGPELLVQFQDESVVDDSQLPKDRFSAERLKGVDSTLKIQPAELGDSAMYLCASSLAGTLGINEQFFGPGTRLTVL.

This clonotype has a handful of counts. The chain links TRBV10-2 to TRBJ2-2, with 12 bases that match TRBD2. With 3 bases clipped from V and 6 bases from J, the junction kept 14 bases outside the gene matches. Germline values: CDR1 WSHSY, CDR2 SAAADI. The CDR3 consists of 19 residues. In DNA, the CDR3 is TGCGCCAGCAGTGATTTCACTCCGGGACTAGCGGGCCGGGCCGGGGAGCTGTTTTTT. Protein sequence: CASSDFTPGLAGRAGELFF.